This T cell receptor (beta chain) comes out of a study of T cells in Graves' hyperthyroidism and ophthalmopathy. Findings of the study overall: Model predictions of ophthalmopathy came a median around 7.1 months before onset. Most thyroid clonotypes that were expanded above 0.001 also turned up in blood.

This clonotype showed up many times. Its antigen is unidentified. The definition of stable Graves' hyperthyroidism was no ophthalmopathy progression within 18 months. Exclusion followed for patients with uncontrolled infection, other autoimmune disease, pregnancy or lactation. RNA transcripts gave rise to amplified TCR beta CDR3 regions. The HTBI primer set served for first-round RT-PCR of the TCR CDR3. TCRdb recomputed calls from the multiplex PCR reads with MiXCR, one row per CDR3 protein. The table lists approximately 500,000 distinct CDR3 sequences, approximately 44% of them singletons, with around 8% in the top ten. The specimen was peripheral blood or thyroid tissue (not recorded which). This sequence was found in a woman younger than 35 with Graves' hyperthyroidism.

CDR3 DNA: TGTGCCAGCAGCCCGGGGAATAGGGGAACTAATGAAAAACTGTTTTTT. Translated: CASSPGNRGTNEKLFF. The V gene is TRBV7-9, the J gene TRBJ1-4; TRBD1 is a possible D gene (5 bases). The CDR3 runs 16 residues. CDR1 and CDR2 from the germline V gene are SEHNR and FQNEAQ (reference sequence). V gave up 5 bases and J gave up 1 base, with 14 bases separating them.